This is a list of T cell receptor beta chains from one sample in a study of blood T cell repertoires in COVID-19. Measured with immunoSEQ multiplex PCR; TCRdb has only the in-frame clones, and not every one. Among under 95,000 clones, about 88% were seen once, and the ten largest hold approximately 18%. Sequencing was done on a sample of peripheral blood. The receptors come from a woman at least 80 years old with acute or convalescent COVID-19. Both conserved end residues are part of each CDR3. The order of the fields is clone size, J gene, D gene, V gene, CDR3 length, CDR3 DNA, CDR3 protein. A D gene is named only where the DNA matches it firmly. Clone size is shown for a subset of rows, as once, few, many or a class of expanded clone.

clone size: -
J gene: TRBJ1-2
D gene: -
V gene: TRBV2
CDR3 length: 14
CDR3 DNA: TGTGCCAGCTCCCCCCGGGATTCTAACTATGGCTACACCTTC
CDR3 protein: CASSPRDSNYGYTF

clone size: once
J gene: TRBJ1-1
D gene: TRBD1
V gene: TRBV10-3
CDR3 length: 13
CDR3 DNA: TGTGCCATCAGCCAAACAGGGGACTCTGAAGCTTTCTTT
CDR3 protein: CAISQTGDSEAFF

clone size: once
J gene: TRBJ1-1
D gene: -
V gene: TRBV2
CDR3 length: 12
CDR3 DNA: TGTGCCAGCAGCGACAGGAACACTGAAGCTTTCTTT
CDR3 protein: CASSDRNTEAFF

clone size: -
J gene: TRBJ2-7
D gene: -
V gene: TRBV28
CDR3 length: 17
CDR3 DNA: TGTGCCAGCAGTTTAAAAGGTTCAGCCAGGTTTTCCTACGAGCAGTACTTC
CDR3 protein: CASSLKGSARFSYEQYF

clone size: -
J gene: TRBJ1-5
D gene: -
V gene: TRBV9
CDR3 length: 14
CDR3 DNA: TGTGCCAGCAGCGTAGACAGCAGCAATCAGCCCCAGCATTTT
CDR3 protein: CASSVDSSNQPQHF

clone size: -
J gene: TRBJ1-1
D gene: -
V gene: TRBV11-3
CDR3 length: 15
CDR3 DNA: TGTGCCAGCAGCCTACCGGGGGGCAAGCCCACTGAAGCTTTCTTT
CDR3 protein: CASSLPGGKPTEAFF

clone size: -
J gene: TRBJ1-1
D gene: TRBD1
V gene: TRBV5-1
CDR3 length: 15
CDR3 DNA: TGCGCCAGCAGCCCCGGGACAGGGATTATCACTGAAGCTTTCTTT
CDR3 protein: CASSPGTGIITEAFF

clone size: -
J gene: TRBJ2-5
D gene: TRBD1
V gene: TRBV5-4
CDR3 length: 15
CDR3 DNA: TGTGCCAGCAGCGGACAGGGGGCGCTTCAAGAGACCCAGTACTTC
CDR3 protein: CASSGQGALQETQYF

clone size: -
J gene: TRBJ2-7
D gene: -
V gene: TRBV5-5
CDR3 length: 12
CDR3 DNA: TGTGCCAGCAGCTTGGGTAGATACGAGCAGTACTTC
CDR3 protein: CASSLGRYEQYF

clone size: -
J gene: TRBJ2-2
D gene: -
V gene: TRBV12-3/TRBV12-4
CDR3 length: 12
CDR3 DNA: TGTGCCAGCACCGCGGAAACCGGGGAGCTGTTTTTT
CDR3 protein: CASTAETGELFF

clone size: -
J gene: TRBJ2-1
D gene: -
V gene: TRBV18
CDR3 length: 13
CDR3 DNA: TGTGCCAGCTCACCACCCCTCGGGGATACCCAGTTCTTC
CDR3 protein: CASSPPLGDTQFF

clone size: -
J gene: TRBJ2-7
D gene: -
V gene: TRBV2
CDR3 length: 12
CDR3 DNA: TGTGCCAAACAGGGAGATGGCTACGAGCAGTACTTC
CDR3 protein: CAKQGDGYEQYF

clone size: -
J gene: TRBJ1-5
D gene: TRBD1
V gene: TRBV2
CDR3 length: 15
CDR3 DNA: TGTGCCAGCACATATCTGACAGGGGTTGGACAGCCCCAGCATTTT
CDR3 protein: CASTYLTGVGQPQHF

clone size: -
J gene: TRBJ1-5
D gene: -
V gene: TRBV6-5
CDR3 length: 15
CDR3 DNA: TGTGCCAGCAGTTACTCGGGGACAAGCAATCAGCCCCAGCATTTT
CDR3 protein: CASSYSGTSNQPQHF

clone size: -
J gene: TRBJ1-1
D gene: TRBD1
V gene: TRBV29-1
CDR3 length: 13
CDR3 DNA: TGCAGCGTCGAGGGACAGGGGAAGACTGAAGCTTTCTTT
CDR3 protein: CSVEGQGKTEAFF

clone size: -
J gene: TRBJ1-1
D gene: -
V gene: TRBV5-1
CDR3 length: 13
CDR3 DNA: TGCGCCAGCAGCTTGGAGGGGATCACTGAAGCTTTCTTT
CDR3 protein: CASSLEGITEAFF

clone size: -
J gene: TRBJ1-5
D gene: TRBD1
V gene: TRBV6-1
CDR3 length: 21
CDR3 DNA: TGTGCCAGCAGTGAAGCGGGTATTGGGACAGGGGATGTAACGCCCAATCAGCCCCAGCATTTT
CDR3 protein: CASSEAGIGTGDVTPNQPQHF

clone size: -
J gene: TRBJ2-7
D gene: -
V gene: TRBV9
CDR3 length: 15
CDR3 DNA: TGTGCCAGCAGCCCCCTGAGGGGGTCCACCTACGAGCAGTACTTC
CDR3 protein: CASSPLRGSTYEQYF

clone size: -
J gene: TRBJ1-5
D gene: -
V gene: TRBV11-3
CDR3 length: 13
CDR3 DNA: TGTGCCAGCAGCTTAGATCCCGAGCAGCCCCAGCATTTT
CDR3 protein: CASSLDPEQPQHF

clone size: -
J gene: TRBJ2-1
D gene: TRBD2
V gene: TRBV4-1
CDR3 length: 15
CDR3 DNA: TGCGCCAGCAGCCAAGAACAGCGGGGGGGCAATGAGCAGTTCTTC
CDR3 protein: CASSQEQRGGNEQFF

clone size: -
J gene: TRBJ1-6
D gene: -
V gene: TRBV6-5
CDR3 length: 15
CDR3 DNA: TGTGCCAGCAGTTACTCGTCGACAGGATCCTCACCCCTCCACTTT
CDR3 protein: CASSYSSTGSSPLHF

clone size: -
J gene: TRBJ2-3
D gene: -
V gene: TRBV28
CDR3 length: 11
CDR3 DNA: TGTGCCAGCAGTTTTCTGGATACGCAGTATTTT
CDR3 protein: CASSFLDTQYF

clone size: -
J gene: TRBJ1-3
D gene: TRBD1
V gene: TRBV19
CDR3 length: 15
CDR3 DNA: TGTGCCAGTAGTCCTGGGACAGGAACTGGAAACACCATATATTTT
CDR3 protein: CASSPGTGTGNTIYF

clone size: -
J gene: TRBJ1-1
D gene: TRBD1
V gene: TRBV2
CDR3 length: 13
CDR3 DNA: TGTGCCACCGCCGGGACAGCGAACACTGAAGCTTTCTTT
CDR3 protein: CATAGTANTEAFF

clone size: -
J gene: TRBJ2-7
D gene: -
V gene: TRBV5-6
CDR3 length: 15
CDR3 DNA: TGTGCCAGCAGCCCAGGGACTGGGAGCTCCTACGAGCAGTACTTC
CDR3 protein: CASSPGTGSSYEQYF

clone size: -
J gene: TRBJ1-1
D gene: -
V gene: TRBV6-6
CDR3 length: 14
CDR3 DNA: TGTGCCAGCATCAACAGAGACATGAACACTGAAGCTTTCTTT
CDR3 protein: CASINRDMNTEAFF

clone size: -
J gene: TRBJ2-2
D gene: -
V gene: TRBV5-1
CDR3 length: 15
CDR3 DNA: TGCGCCAGCAGCTTGATCGAGGGTAGCACCGGGGAGCTGTTTTTT
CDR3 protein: CASSLIEGSTGELFF

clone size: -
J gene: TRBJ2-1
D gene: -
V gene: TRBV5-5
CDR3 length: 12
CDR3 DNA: TGTGCCAGCAGCTCCTGGGGCGATGAGCAGTTCTTC
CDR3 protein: CASSSWGDEQFF

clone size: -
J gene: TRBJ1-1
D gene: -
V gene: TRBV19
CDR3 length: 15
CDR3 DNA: TGTGCCAGTAGTATAACGGTCAGCGGGAACACTGAAGCTTTCTTT
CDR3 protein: CASSITVSGNTEAFF

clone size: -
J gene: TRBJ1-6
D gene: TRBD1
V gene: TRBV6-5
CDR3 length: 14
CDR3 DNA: TGTGCCAGCAGAACAGGGACAGGGTATTCACCCCTCCACTTT
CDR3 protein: CASRTGTGYSPLHF

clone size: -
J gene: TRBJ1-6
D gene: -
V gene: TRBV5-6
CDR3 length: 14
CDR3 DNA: TGTGCCAGCAGCTTCCAAACAGGGTACTCACCCCTCCACTTT
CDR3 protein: CASSFQTGYSPLHF

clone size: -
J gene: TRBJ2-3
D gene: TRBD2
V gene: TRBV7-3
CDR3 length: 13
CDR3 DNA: TGTGCCAGCAGCACCGGGGGGGCAGATACGCAGTATTTT
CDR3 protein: CASSTGGADTQYF

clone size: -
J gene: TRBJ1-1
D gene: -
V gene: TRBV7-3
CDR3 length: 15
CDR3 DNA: TGTGCCAGCAGCTTACGTGGGCAGAGAAACACTGAAGCTTTCTTT
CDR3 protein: CASSLRGQRNTEAFF

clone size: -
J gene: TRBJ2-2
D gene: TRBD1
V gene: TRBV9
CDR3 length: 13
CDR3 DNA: TGTGCCAGCAGTCGTACAGGGGCCGGGGAGCTGTTTTTT
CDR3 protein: CASSRTGAGELFF

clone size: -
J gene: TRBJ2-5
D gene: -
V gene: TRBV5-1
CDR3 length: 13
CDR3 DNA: TGCGCCAGCAGCTTAGGAGGGACAGAGACCCAGTACTTC
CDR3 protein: CASSLGGTETQYF

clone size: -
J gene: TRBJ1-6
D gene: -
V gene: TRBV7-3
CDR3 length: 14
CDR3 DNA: TGTGCCAGCAGCTTAGTCCCCGGGGGTTCACCCCTCCACTTT
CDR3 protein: CASSLVPGGSPLHF

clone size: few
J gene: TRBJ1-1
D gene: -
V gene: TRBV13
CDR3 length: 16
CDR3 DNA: TGTGCCAGCAGCTTAGGCATGGGAGGGCTGAACACTGAAGCTTTCTTT
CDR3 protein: CASSLGMGGLNTEAFF

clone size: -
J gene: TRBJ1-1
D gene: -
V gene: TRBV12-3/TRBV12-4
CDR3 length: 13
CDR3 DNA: TGTGCCAGCAGGAACAGGGTGAACACTGAAGCTTTCTTT
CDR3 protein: CASRNRVNTEAFF

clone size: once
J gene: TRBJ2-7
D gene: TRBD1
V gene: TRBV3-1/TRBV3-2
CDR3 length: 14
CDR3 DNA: TGTGCCAGCAGCCAAGGGGACAGAACCTACGAGCAGTACTTC
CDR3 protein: CASSQGDRTYEQYF